Each of the 7 T cell receptor beta chains below was sequenced from the same sample in a study of T-cell reconstitution after alpha-beta-depleted transplantation in children (dated by TCRdb to the mid-2010s). Library method: PCR. TCRdb lists the instrument as Illumina HiSeq 2500. TCR libraries were prepared with molecular barcoding, using unique molecular identifiers to normalize TCRbeta repertoire quantification. TCRdb redid the processing of the public reads, applying fastp at Q25 and MiXCR, and retained in-frame beta chains. Identical CDR3 proteins give one entry, which carries the most common genes and DNA. In this sample the table shows 100,000 to 150,000 distinct CDR3 sequences, roughly 23% of which occur a single time. About 10% of the sample is in the top ten clones. According to the study, the label for this sample's treatment or condition signals: allogeneic hematopoietic cell transplantation with graft depleted of TCRalphabeta T cells and CD19 B cells.

The sample consisted of PBMCs, mostly from graft donor cells, taken 180 days after TCRalphabeta/CD19-depleted stem cell transplant. The receptors stem from a male patient aged 2 to 10 who had a stem cell transplant for chronic granulomatous disease, so the T cells may come from the graft donor.

This clonotype was counted between two and nine times. The chain employs TRBV28 and TRBJ2-1; D call uncertain. In germline, CDR1 is MDHEN, CDR2 SYDVKM. CDR3 size: 15 residues. V was clipped by 2 bases and J by 0 bases, with 8 bases between them. CDR3 coding DNA: TGTGCCAGCAGTTTAGTGGTGAGCTCCTACAATGAGCAGTTCTTC. It specifies CASSLVVSSYNEQFF.

The chain carries TRBV21-1 and TRBJ1-2; the table assigns TRBD1, which was not confirmed against the DNA. TRBV21-1 is reported as a pseudogene. This CDR3 has 14 amino acids. CDR3 amino acids: CASSPPMAGYGYTF. The CDR3 bases are TGTGCCAGCAGCCCCCCGATGGCAGGCTATGGCTACACCTTC.

In its sample, this clonotype was seen a few times. V and J are TRBV15 and TRBJ2-1; D ambiguous. CDR3 size: 12 residues. Germline CDR1 and CDR2: LNHNV and YYDKDF (reference sequence). Trimming took off 0 bases at V and 10 bases at J, with 7 bases between the two ends. CDR3 sequence: CATSRDWREQFF. CDR3 coding DNA: TGTGCCACCAGCAGAGACTGGAGAGAGCAGTTCTTC. Looking up the rest from reference TRBV15 and TRBJ2-1 gives the full variable domain: DAMVIQNPRYQVTQFGKPVTLSCSQTLNHNVMYWYQQKSSQAPKLLFHYYDKDFNNEADTPDNFQSRRPNTSFCFLDIRSPGLGDTAMYLCATSRDWREQFFGPGTRLTVL.

This clonotype was counted at least ten times. J is TRBJ2-1 and V is TRBV27; no clear D gene. Trimming took 0 bases from V and 1 from J, leaving 13 bases between them. CDR1 MNHEY and CDR2 SMNVEV come from the germline V gene (reference sequence). This CDR3 has 17 amino acids. CDR3: CASSLSGSAPSYNEQFF. CDR3 bases: TGTGCCAGCAGTTTATCGGGGTCGGCACCTTCCTACAATGAGCAGTTCTTC.

The CDR3 spells CASSWSGSTDTQYF. CDR3 DNA sequence: TGTGCCAGCAGTTGGTCCGGGAGCACAGATACGCAGTATTTT. The J gene is TRBJ2-3, the V gene TRBV7-9, with D unclear. The CDR3 has 14 amino acids. V was shortened by 6 bases and J by 0 bases, with 10 bases between the two germline ends. Germline loops: CDR1 SEHNR, CDR2 FQNEAQ (reference sequence).

The chain recombines TRBV28 with TRBJ2-3, with 7 bases aligning to TRBD1. CDR3 length equals 16 residues. The V gene's germline CDR1 is MDHEN and CDR2 SYDVKM. The V gene end was trimmed by 5 bases and the J gene end by 2 bases; junction bases not matched to a gene: 10. CDR3 coding DNA: TGTGCCAGCAGTACAACAGGGGCGGACATCACAGATACGCAGTATTTT. This codes for CASSTTGADITDTQYF.

Ten or more counts support this clonotype. V usage is TRBV5-1 and J usage is TRBJ2-2, with D hard to call. Trimming left V 2 bases short and J 3 bases short, with 2 bases between. The length of the CDR3 is 12 residues. CDR1 is SGHRS, CDR2 YFSETQ, per germline. In DNA form, the CDR3 reads TGCGCCAGCAGCTTAGACACCGGGGAGCTGTTTTTT. Translated, it gives CASSLDTGELFF. The whole variable domain, remainder taken from reference TRBV5-1 and TRBJ2-2, is KAGVTQTPRYLIKTRGQQVTLSCSPISGHRSVSWYQQTPGQGLQFLFEYFSETQRNKGNFPGRFSGRQFSNSRSEMNVSTLELGDSALYLCASSLDTGELFFGEGSRLTVL.